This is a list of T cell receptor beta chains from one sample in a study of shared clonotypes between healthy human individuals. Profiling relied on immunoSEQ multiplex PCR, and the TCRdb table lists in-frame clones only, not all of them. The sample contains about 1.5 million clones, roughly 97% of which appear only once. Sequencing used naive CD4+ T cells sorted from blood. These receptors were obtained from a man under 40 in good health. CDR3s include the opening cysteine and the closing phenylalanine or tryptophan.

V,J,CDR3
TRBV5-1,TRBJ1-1,CASSLMGADSEAFF
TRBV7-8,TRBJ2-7,CASSLFLRGPSYEQYF
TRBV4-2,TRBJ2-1,CASSHKSGGNEQFF
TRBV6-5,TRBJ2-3,CASRQGLGRTDTQYF
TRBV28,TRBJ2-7,CASSQTSGTLVAEQYF
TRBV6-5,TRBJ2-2,CASSLFSRDTGELFF
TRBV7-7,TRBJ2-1,CASSLEFTLFYNEQFF
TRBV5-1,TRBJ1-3,CASSLSGQFSGNTIYF
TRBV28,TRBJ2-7,CASSLSYGTLKYEQYF
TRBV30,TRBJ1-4,CAWSTQGWANEKLFF
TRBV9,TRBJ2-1,CASSVDAGGFNEQFF
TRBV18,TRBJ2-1,CASSGQTSSYNEQFF
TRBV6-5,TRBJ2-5,CASSYRGAETQYF
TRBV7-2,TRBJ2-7,CASSLPIDYEQYF
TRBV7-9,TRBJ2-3,CASSFFPGGAPNTDTQYF
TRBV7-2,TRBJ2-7,CASSLTGTSGYEQYF
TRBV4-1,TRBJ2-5,CASSQDQGSNQETQYF
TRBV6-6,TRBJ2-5,CASSYPSGSLGETQYF
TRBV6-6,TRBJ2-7,CASSRDAESSYEQYF
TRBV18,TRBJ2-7,CASSSEPGLAGVEQYF
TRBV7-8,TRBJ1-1,CASSKARANTEAFF
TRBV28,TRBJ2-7,CASSLRQFDRYEQYF
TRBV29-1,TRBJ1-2,CSVDGTGTYGYTF
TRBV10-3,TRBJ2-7,CAITPGPTYEQYF
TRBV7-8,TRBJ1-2,CASKDIFYGYTF
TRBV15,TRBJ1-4,CATSRDNGYGMGSEKLFF
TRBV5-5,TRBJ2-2,CASSPWSGQVPGELFF
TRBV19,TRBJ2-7,CASSPLAGRSYEQYF
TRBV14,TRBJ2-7,CASSQRGTGRAYEQYF
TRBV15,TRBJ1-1,CATSNPGLWGEAFF
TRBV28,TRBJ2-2,CASSPPSWYTGELFF
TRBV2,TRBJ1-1,CASGRVLNTEAFF
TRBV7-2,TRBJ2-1,CASSLRQPDNEQFF
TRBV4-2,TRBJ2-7,CASSQDLIAGGLYEQYF
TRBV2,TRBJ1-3,CASSGRSLNSGNTIYF
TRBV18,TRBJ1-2,CASSPARDRGSYGYTF
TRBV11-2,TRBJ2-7,CASSSFPGSPFSSEQYF
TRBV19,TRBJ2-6,CASSIGDRGAGANVLTF
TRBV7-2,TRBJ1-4,CASSLRVGREKLFF
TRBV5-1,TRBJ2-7,CASSFPSVEQYF
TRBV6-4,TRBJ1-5,CASSQEGISNQPQHF
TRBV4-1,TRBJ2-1,CASSSGLAGGLEQFF
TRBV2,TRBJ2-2,CASSRDRVSGELFF
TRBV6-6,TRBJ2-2,CASRLLAAGELFF